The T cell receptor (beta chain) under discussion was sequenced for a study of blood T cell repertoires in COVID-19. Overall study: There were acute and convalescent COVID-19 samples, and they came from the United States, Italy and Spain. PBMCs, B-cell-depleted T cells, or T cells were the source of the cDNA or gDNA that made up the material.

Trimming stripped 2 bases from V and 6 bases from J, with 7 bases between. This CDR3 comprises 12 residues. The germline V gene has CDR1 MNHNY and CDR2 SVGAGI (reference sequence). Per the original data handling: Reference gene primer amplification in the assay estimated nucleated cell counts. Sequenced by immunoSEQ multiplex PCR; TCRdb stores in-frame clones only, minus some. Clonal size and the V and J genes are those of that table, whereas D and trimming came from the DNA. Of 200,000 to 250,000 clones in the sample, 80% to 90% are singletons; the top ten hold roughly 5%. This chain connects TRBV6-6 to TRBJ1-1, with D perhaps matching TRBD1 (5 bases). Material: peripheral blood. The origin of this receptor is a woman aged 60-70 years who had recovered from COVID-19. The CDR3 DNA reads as TGTGCCAGCAGTTACGACAGATCTGAAGCTTTCTTT. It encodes CASSYDRSEAFF.